The TCR beta chain under discussion was sequenced for a study of T-cell reconstitution after alpha-beta-depleted transplantation in children. Preparing the TCRbeta library involved the use of unique molecular identifiers. MiXCR, run by TCRdb on the PCR reads, gives a single entry per CDR3 protein. Of about 460,000 distinct CDR3 sequences detected, about 12% appear once; the ten largest clones hold approximately 5.4%. This clonotype was found many times. This CDR3 region has 16 residues. J was trimmed by 10 bases and V by 3 bases; bases with no gene match: 8. Germline values: CDR1 LNHNV, CDR2 YYDKDF (reference sequence).

The chain employs TRBV15 and TRBJ2-1, with TRBD2 identical over 14 bases. Sequenced material: PBMCs from the stem cell graft donor, taken from the stem cell graft. This TCR derives from a human donor who donated a stem cell graft to a child with combined immunodeficiency. As DNA, the CDR3 is TGTGCCACCAGCAGGCTGACTAGCGGGGGGGCCCGAGAGCAGTTCTTC. Translation: CATSRLTSGGAREQFF.